Listed below are T cell receptor beta chains from one sample, sequenced in a study of control samples from healthy donors and cancer patients. TCRdb keeps only in-frame clones here, not all; method: immunoSEQ multiplex PCR. The sample holds roughly 120,000 clones, about 91% seen once. Material for sequencing was blood. All receptors come from a middle-aged man in good health. The CDR3 runs from the conserved cysteine through the conserved F or W. D genes are given only for firm matches.

v_call: TRBV3-1/TRBV3-2
d_call: NA
j_call: TRBJ1-1
cdr3_aa: CASSQAGGTEAFF
cdr3_nt: TGTGCCAGCAGCCAAGCGGGTGGGACTGAAGCTTTCTTT

v_call: TRBV7-7
d_call: NA
j_call: TRBJ1-6
cdr3_aa: CASSPGENSPLHF
cdr3_nt: TGTGCCAGCAGCCCGGGGGAAAATTCACCCCTCCACTTT

v_call: TRBV7-9
d_call: TRBD1
j_call: TRBJ1-3
cdr3_aa: CASSLLTGNRGNTIYF
cdr3_nt: TGTGCCAGCAGCTTACTGACAGGGAATCGGGGAAACACCATATATTTT

v_call: TRBV6-1
d_call: NA
j_call: TRBJ2-3
cdr3_aa: CASSEVRVGDTQYF
cdr3_nt: TGTGCCAGCAGTGAAGTTAGGGTGGGGGATACGCAGTATTTT

v_call: TRBV5-1
d_call: TRBD1
j_call: TRBJ2-7
cdr3_aa: CASSLRQGLEQYF
cdr3_nt: TGCGCCAGCAGCCTGAGACAGGGGCTCGAGCAGTACTTC

v_call: TRBV14
d_call: NA
j_call: TRBJ2-7
cdr3_aa: CASSGNRDRYEQYF
cdr3_nt: TGTGCCAGCAGCGGAAACCGGGACCGCTACGAGCAGTACTTC

v_call: TRBV28
d_call: NA
j_call: TRBJ2-7
cdr3_aa: CASSLTTYRPRAGEGSAYEQYF
cdr3_nt: TGTGCCAGCAGCCTAACTACTTACAGACCCCGGGCAGGGGAAGGTTCGGCATACGAGCAGTACTTC

v_call: TRBV6-2/TRBV6-3
d_call: TRBD2
j_call: TRBJ2-3
cdr3_aa: CASSLDGLAGVTDTQYF
cdr3_nt: TGTGCCAGCAGTCTCGACGGACTAGCGGGGGTCACAGATACGCAGTATTTT

v_call: TRBV6-8
d_call: NA
j_call: TRBJ2-4
cdr3_aa: CASSRDKIAKNIQYF
cdr3_nt: TGTGCCAGCAGTCGGGACAAAATAGCCAAAAACATTCAGTACTTC

v_call: TRBV6-5
d_call: NA
j_call: TRBJ1-2
cdr3_aa: CATFSPRAGYGYTF
cdr3_nt: TGTGCCACCTTTTCACCCCGGGCCGGATATGGCTACACCTTC

v_call: TRBV4-1
d_call: TRBD1
j_call: TRBJ2-3
cdr3_aa: CASSSGGGQASDTQYF
cdr3_nt: TGCGCCAGCAGCTCTGGAGGAGGACAGGCTTCAGATACGCAGTATTTT

v_call: TRBV28
d_call: NA
j_call: TRBJ2-1
cdr3_aa: CASSSGGPRAEQFF
cdr3_nt: TGTGCCAGCAGTTCCGGGGGGCCCCGGGCTGAGCAGTTCTTC

v_call: TRBV6-4
d_call: NA
j_call: TRBJ2-6
cdr3_aa: CASKPDRGANVLTF
cdr3_nt: TGTGCCAGCAAACCCGACCGGGGGGCCAACGTCCTGACTTTC

v_call: TRBV9
d_call: TRBD1
j_call: TRBJ2-7
cdr3_aa: CASSVGPQGASEQYF
cdr3_nt: TGTGCCAGCAGCGTAGGACCACAGGGGGCAAGCGAGCAGTACTTC

v_call: TRBV5-8
d_call: TRBD2
j_call: TRBJ2-5
cdr3_aa: CASSLGLAGKETQYF
cdr3_nt: TGTGCCAGCAGCTTGGGACTAGCGGGGAAAGAGACCCAGTACTTC

v_call: TRBV5-1
d_call: TRBD1
j_call: TRBJ2-6
cdr3_aa: CASSIQGAGANVLTF
cdr3_nt: TGCGCCAGCAGCATTCAGGGGGCTGGGGCCAACGTCCTGACTTTC

v_call: TRBV2
d_call: TRBD1
j_call: TRBJ2-7
cdr3_aa: CASSADRGRTYEQYF
cdr3_nt: TGTGCCAGCAGTGCGGACAGGGGGCGAACCTACGAGCAGTACTTC

v_call: TRBV5-1
d_call: TRBD2
j_call: TRBJ2-3
cdr3_aa: CASSFGTSGGIDTQYF
cdr3_nt: TGCGCCAGCAGCTTTGGGACTAGCGGGGGGATTGATACGCAGTATTTT

v_call: TRBV5-1
d_call: NA
j_call: TRBJ2-2
cdr3_aa: CASQDGTPNTGELFF
cdr3_nt: TGCGCCAGCCAGGACGGAACTCCGAACACCGGGGAGCTGTTTTTT

v_call: TRBV9
d_call: NA
j_call: TRBJ1-1
cdr3_aa: CASGSGTFGTEAFF
cdr3_nt: TGTGCCAGCGGCTCCGGGACATTTGGCACTGAAGCTTTCTTT